This T cell receptor beta chain was identified during a study of ipilimumab plus nivolumab after autologous stem cell transplantation. Study summary: The DLBCL cohort had primary refractory and relapsed disease, with 18-month progression-free survival of around 86% and 29%.

Patients got ipilimumab 1 mg/kg beginning 14 to 28 days post-transplant. Patients got 3 mg/kg IV nivolumab weeks 1, 4, 7, 10, then biweekly through week 26. Profiled with immunoSEQ multiplex PCR; TCRdb holds only in-frame clones, not every one. The sample shows some 87,000 clones, 83% of them seen only once. In the case of this clone: Its ends do not fully match the called genes, so a read error is possible.

The germline V gene has CDR1 SSHAT and CDR2 FNYEAQ (reference sequence). CDR3 length: 17 amino acids. Sequenced material: PBMCs, taken in a trial of ipilimumab plus nivolumab as post-transplant consolidation. This receptor was obtained from a male donor with diffuse large B-cell lymphoma. The genes are TRBV7-7 and TRBJ2-3, with 14 bases aligning to TRBD2. The CDR3, as DNA: TGTGCTAGCAGTCCCGGGACTAGCGGGGGTTCAATAGATACGCAGTATTTT. Translated: CASSPGTSGGSIDTQYF.